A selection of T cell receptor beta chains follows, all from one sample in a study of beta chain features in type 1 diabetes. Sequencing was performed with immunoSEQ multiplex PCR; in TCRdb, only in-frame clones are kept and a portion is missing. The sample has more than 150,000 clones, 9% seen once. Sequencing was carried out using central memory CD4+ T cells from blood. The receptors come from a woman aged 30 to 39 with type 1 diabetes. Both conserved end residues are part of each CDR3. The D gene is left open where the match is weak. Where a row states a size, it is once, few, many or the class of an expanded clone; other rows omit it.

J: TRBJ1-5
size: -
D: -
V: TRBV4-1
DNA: TGCGCCAGCAGCCAAGGCGGATATAGCAATCAGCCCCAGCATTTT
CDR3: CASSQGGYSNQPQHF

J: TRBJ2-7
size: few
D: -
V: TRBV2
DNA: TGTGCCAGCAGTGACCCAGGGCCCTACGAGCAGTACTTC
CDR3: CASSDPGPYEQYF

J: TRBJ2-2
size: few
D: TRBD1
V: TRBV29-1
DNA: TGCAGCGTTGAAGATCCGGCAGGGGGCAACACCGGGGAGCTGTTTTTT
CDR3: CSVEDPAGGNTGELFF

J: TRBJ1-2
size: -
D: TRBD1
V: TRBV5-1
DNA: TGCGCCAGCAGCCAGGGACAGGCCTATGGCTACACCTTC
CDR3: CASSQGQAYGYTF

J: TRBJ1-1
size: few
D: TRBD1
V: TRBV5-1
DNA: TGCGCCAGCAGCTCCGGACAGGGGCCTCGCCCCACAGGCACTGAAGCTTTCTTT
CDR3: CASSSGQGPRPTGTEAFF

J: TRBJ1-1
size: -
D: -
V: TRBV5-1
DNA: TGCGCCAGCAGCTCGACGACAGGAGGGAACACTGAAGCTTTCTTT
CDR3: CASSSTTGGNTEAFF

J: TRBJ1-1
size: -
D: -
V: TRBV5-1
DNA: TGCGCCAGCAGCGAAGGGGGACCGACTGAAGCTTTCTTT
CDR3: CASSEGGPTEAFF

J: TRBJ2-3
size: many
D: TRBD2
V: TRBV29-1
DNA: TGCAGCGTTGAAGGACTAGCGGCAGATACGCAGTATTTT
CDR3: CSVEGLAADTQYF

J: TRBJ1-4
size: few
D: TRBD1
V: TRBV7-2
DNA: TGTGCCAGCAGCACTCGGACAGGGGGTCTTGAAAAACTGTTTTTT
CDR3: CASSTRTGGLEKLFF

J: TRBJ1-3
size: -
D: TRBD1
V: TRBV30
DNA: TGTGCCGTGGACAGGGCGGGTGGAAACACCATATATTTT
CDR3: CAVDRAGGNTIYF

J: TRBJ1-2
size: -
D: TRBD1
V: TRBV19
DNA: TGTGCCAGTAGTATGTCGGGACAGGGCTATGGCTACACCTTC
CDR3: CASSMSGQGYGYTF

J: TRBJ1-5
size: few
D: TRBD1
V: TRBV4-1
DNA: TGCGCCAGCAGGACTAGACAGGGTAGCAATCAGCCCCAGCATTTT
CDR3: CASRTRQGSNQPQHF

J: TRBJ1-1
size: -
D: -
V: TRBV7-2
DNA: TGTGCCAGCAGCTTAGAGCTCAACACTGAAGCTTTCTTT
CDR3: CASSLELNTEAFF

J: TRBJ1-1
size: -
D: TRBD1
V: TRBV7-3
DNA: TGTGCCAGCAGCTTAAACAGGGGAGGCACTGAAGCTTTCTTT
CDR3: CASSLNRGGTEAFF

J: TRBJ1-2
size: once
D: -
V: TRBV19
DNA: TGTGCCAGTAGTATGAGGGACAAGTCCTATGGCTACACCTTC
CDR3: CASSMRDKSYGYTF

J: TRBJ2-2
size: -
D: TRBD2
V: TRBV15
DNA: TGTGCCACCAGCAGAGCTAGCGGGAGTGACACCGGGGAGCTGTTTTTT
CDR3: CATSRASGSDTGELFF

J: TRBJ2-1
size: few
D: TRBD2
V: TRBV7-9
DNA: TGTGCCAGCAGCCGAGCGGGAGCGTCCTACAATGAGCAGTTCTTC
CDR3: CASSRAGASYNEQFF

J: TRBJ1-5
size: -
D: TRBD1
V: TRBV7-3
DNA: TGTGCCAGCAGCCAAGACAGGGATCAGCCCCAGCATTTT
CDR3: CASSQDRDQPQHF

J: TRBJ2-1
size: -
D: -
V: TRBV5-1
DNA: TGCGCCAGCAGCTTGGGACTAATTCTCAATGAGCAGTTCTTC
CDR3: CASSLGLILNEQFF

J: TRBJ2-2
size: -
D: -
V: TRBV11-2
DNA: TGTGCCAGCAGCTTAGATCTCATACGAGTCGGGGAGCTGTTTTTT
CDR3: CASSLDLIRVGELFF

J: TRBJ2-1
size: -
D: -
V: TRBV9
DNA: TGTGCCAGCAGCATTACACTGAGGGACAATGAGCAGTTCTTC
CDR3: CASSITLRDNEQFF

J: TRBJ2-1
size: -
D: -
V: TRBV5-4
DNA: TGTGCCAGCAGCCCTGGACAGATTCAGGTTGAGCAGTTCTTC
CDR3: CASSPGQIQVEQFF

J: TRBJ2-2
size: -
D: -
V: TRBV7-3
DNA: TGTGCCAGCAGCCCGGACATCAACACCGGGGAGCTGTTTTTT
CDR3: CASSPDINTGELFF

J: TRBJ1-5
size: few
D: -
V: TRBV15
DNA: TGTGCCACCAGCAGTTTAGCGGGGGTACCTAATCAGCCCCAGCATTTT
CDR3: CATSSLAGVPNQPQHF

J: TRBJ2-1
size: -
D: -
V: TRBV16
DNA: TGTGCCAGCAGCCGCACCGCCGGCAATGAGCAGTTCTTC
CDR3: CASSRTAGNEQFF

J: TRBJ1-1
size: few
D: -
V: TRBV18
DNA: TGTGCCAGCTCACCAAAGATAGGGGTAAACACTGAAGCTTTCTTT
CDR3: CASSPKIGVNTEAFF

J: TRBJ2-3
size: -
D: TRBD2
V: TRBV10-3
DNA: TGTGCCATCAGTAGCGGGAGGTCTGCAGATACGCAGTATTTT
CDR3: CAISSGRSADTQYF

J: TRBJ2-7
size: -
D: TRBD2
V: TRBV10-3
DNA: TGTGCCATCAGGCATAGACTAGCGCCCTACGAGCAGTACTTC
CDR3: CAIRHRLAPYEQYF

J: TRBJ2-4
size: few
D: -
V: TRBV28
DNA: TGTGCCAGCGGGGCGGATCAGTACTTC
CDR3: CASGADQYF

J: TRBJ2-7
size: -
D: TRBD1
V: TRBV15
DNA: TGTGCCACCAGCAGAGATCTTCCCGACAGGGGCAACGAGCAGTACTTC
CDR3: CATSRDLPDRGNEQYF

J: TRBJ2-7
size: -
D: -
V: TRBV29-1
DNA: TGCAGCGTTGGTAACAGGTTTGGGTACGAGCAGTACTTC
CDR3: CSVGNRFGYEQYF

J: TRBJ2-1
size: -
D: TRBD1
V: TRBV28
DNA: TGTGCCAGCAGCCTAAGACCGGGACAGATACGGTACAATGAGCAGTTCTTC
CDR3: CASSLRPGQIRYNEQFF

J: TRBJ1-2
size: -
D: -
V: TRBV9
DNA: TGTGCCAGTTCCGGCAGGGGCGCTAACTATGGCTACACCTTC
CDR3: CASSGRGANYGYTF

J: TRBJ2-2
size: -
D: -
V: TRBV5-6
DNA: TGTGCCAGCAGCTTGCTGGGATCGGGGACCGGGGAGCTGTTTTTT
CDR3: CASSLLGSGTGELFF

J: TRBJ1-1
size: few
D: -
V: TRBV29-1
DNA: TGCAGCGTTAAGGAGGGTGAAGCTTTCTTT
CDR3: CSVKEGEAFF

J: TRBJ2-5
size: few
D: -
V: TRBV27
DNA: TGTGCCAGCAGTTTATCGGAGCTCTCGGAGACCCAGTACTTC
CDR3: CASSLSELSETQYF

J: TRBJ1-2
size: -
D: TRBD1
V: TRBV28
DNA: TGTGCCAGCAGTTTGAGGGACAGATACTATGGCTACACCTTC
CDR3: CASSLRDRYYGYTF

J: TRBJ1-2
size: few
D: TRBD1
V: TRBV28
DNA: TGTGCCAGCAGAGTAGGGACAGGCTATGGCTACACCTTC
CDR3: CASRVGTGYGYTF

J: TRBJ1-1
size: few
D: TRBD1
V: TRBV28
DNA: TGTGCCAGCAGTTTAGAGGGGGCCCGGTCGGAAGCTTTCTTT
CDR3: CASSLEGARSEAFF

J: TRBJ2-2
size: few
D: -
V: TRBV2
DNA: TGTGCCAGCAGTGATATAGAGTACGGGGAGCTGTTTTTT
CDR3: CASSDIEYGELFF

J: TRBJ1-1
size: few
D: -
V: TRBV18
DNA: TGTGCCAGCTCACCACAGGGGTCCCAGGACACTGAAGCTTTCTTT
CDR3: CASSPQGSQDTEAFF

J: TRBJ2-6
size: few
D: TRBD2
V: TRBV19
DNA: TGTGCGACTCGGGGCGGGAGCTCTGGGGCCAACGTCCTGACTTTC
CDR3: CATRGGSSGANVLTF

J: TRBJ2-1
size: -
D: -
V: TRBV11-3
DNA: TGTGCCAGCAAGGGGAAGCGCTCCTACAATGAGCAGTTCTTC
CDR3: CASKGKRSYNEQFF

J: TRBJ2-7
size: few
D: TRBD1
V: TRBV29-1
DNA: TGCAGCGTTGAATTAGACAGGGGCTACGAGCAGTACTTC
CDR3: CSVELDRGYEQYF

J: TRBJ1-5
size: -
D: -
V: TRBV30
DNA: TGTGCCTGGAGTGTTACGGGGGAGCAGCCCCAGCATTTT
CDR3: CAWSVTGEQPQHF

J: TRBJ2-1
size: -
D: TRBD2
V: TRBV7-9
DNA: TGTGCCAGCAGCTTAGATAGCGGGGCCTACAATGAGCAGTTCTTC
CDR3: CASSLDSGAYNEQFF

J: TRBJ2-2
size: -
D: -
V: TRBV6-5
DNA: TGTGCCAGCAGTTACTCAACTACACTCGGACAGGAGCTGTTTTTT
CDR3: CASSYSTTLGQELFF

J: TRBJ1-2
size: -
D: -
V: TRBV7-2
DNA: TGTGCCAGCAGCTTAGGCATACTCCCCGGCTACACCTTC
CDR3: CASSLGILPGYTF

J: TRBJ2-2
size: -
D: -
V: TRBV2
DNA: TGTGCCAGCAGGGTTCCCGCGGGCAGGGGGAACACCGGGGAGCTGTTTTTT
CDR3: CASRVPAGRGNTGELFF

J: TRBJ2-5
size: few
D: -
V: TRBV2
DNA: TGTGCCAGCAGTGTCGGTGAAGAGACCCAGTACTTC
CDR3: CASSVGEETQYF

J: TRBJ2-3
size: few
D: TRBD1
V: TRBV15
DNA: TGTGCCACCAGCGGGGGACAGGGGACAGATACGCAGTATTTT
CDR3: CATSGGQGTDTQYF

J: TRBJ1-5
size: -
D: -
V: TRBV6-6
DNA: TGTGCCAGCAGTTACGGAGACAGGTCTCCGGCCCAGCATTTT
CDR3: CASSYGDRSPAQHF

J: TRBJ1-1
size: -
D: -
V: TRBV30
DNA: TGTGCCTGTTCGACAGAGCAAGGGAATGAAGCTTTCTTT
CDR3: CACSTEQGNEAFF